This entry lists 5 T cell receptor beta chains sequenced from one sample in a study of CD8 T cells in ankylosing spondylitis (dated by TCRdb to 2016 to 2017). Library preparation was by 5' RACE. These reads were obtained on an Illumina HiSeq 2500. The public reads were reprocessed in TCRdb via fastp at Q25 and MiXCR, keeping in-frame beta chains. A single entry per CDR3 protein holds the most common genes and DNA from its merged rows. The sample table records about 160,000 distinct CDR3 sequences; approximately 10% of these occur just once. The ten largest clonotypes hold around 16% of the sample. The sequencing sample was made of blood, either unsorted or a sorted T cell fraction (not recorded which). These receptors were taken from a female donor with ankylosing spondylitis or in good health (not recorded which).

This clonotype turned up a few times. In DNA form, the CDR3 reads TGTGCCAGCAGCTTCCCATCAACAGGGTTTCGGGACAATGAGCAGTTCTTC. Residues: CASSFPSTGFRDNEQFF. This sequence joins TRBV13 and TRBJ2-1; perhaps TRBD1 as D (6 bases). The CDR3 is 17 residues long. Germline V CDR1 and CDR2: PRHDT, FYEKMQ (reference sequence). Trimming cost V 3 bases and J 5 bases, with 20 bases left between them.

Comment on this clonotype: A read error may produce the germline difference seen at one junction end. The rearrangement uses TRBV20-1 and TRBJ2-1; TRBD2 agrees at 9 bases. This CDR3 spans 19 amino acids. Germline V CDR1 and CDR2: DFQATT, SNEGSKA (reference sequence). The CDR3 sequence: CCARGKGVSGRSWYNEQFF. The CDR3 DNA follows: TGCTGTGCTAGAGGGAAGGGGGTTAGCGGGAGATCATGGTACAATGAGCAGTTCTTC.

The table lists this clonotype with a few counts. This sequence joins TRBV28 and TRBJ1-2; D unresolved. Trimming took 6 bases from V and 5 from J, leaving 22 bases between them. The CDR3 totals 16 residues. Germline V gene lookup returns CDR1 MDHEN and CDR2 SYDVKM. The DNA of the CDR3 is TGTGCCAGCAGGCCCGTCCCCGGCGACCCGATTTATGGCTACACCTTC. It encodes CASRPVPGDPIYGYTF.

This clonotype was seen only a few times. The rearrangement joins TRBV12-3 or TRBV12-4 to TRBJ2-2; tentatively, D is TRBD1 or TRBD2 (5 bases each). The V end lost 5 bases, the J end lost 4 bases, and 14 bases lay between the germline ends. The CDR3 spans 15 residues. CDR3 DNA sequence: TGTGCCAGCAGTCCCCATGTGAGGGGCACCGGGGAGCTGTTTTTT. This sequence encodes CASSPHVRGTGELFF.

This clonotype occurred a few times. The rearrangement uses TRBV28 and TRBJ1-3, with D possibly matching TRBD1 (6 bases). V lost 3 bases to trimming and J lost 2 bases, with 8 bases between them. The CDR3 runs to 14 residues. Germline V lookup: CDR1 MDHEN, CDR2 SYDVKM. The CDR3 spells CASSFSGAGNTIYF. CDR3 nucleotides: TGTGCCAGCAGTTTTTCAGGGGCTGGAAACACCATATATTTT.